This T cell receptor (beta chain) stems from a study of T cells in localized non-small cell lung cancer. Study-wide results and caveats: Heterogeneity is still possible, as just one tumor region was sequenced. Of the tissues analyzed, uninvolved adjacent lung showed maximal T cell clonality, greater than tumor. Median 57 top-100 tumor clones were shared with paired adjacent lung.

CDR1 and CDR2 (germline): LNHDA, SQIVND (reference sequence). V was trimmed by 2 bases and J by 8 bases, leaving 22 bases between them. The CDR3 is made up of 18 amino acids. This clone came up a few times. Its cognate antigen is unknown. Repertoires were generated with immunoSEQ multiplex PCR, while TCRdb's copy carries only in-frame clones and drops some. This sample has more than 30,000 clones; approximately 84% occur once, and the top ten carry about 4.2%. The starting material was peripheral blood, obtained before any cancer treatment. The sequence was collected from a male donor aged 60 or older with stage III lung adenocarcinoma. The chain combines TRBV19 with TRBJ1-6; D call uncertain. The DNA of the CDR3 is TGTGCCAGTAGTATATCGGTCCTGACCACTGGTGAGGATTCACCCCTCCACTTT. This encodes CASSISVLTTGEDSPLHF.